The T cell receptor beta chain described here comes from a study of CD8 T cells in Susac syndrome. As for the study in general: Roughly 6 sequenced Susac syndrome patients had clinically active disease, while eight or nine were in remission. Patients with Susac syndrome, at blood draw, were therapy-naive, on corticosteroids, or on intravenous immunoglobulin alone.

Germline V lookup: CDR1 SGHVS, CDR2 FQNEAQ. There are 21 residues in the CDR3. V lost 5 bases and J lost 0; bases outside the gene matches: 23. Negative isolation yielded the CD8+ and CD4+ T cells, while FACS enriched the TEMRA cells. RNA totalling about 0.5 to 1 ug underwent reverse transcription with random hexamers. The authors amplified TCR beta CDR3 across 54 Vbeta and 13 Jbeta using immunoSEQ multiplex PCR. TCRdb called the immunoSEQ multiplex PCR reads again in MiXCR, with one record for every CDR3 protein. This table holds 170,000 or so distinct CDR3 sequences, around 94% found once. The clonotype originates from a human donor with Susac syndrome. V usage is TRBV7-8 and J usage is TRBJ2-7; the match to TRBD2 covers 9 bases. Sample: CD4+ T cells from PBMCs. The CDR3 spells CASSKLRLTGTSPLGSYEQYF. Here the CDR3 DNA reads TGTGCCAGCAGCAAACTACGCTTGACCGGGACTAGCCCCCTGGGCTCCTACGAGCAGTACTTC.